This TCR beta chain was sequenced for a study of PD-L1 blockade in urothelial cancer. The CDR3 length is 17 residues. Germline V gives CDR1 SEHNR, CDR2 FQNEAQ (reference sequence). V was trimmed by 2 bases and J by 4 bases, leaving 19 bases between them. Time point described: pretreatment peripheral blood. Using immunoSEQ multiplex PCR, the repertoire was profiled, and TCRdb retains in-frame clones only, with some absent. The top ten clones hold about 2.1% of a sample with about 87,000 clones, roughly 84% of them seen once. The specimen comprised PBMCs, sampled around atezolizumab (anti-PD-L1) treatment. This clonotype was sampled from a man aged 55-75 years with urothelial cancer. This chain uses TRBV7-9 with TRBJ2-3; D is perhaps TRBD1 (5 bases). The CDR3 loop reads CASSLPGQRVESDTQYF. Written as DNA, the CDR3 is TGTGCCAGCAGCTTACCTGGACAAAGGGTTGAATCAGATACGCAGTATTTT. Together with reference TRBV7-9 and TRBJ2-3, the CDR3 gives the full variable domain: DTGVSQNPRHKITKRGQNVTFRCDPISEHNRLYWYRQTLGQGPEFLTYFQNEAQLEKSRLLSDRFSAERPKGSFSTLEIQRTEQGDSAMYLCASSLPGQRVESDTQYFGPGTRLTVL.